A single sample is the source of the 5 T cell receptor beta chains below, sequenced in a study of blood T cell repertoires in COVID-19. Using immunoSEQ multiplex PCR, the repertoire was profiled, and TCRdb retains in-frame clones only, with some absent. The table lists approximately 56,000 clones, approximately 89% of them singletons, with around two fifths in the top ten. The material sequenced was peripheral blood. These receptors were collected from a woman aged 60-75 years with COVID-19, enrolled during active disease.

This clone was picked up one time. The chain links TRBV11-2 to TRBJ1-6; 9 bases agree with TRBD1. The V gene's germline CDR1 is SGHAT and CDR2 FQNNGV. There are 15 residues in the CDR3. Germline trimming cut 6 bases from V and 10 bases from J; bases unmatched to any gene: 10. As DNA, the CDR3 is TGTGCCAGCAGTCGACAGGGACAGGGTCTGTCACCCCTCCACTTT. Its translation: CASSRQGQGLSPLHF.

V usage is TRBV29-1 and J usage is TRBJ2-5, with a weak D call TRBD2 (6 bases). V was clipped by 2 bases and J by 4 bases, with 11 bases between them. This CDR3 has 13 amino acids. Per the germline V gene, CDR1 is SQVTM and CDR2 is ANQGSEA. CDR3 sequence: CSVEPQEGETQYF. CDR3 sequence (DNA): TGCAGCGTTGAACCCCAGGAGGGAGAGACCCAGTACTTC.

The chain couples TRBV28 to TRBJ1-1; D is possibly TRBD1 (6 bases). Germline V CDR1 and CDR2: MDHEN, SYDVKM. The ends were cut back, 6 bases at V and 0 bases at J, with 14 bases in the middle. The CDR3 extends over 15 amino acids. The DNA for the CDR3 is TGTGCCAGCAGCACTCCGGACAGAATGAACACTGAAGCTTTCTTT. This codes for CASSTPDRMNTEAFF.

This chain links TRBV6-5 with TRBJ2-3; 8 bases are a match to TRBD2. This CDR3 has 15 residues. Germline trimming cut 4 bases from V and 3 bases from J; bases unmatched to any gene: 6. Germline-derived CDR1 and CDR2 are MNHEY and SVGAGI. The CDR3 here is CASSFGLASTDTQYF. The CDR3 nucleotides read TGTGCCAGCAGTTTCGGACTAGCTTCGACAGATACGCAGTATTTT.

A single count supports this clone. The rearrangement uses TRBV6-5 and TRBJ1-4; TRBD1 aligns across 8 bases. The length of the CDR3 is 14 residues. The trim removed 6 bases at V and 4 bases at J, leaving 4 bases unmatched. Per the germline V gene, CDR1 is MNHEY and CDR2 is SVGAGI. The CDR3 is CASRRDRYNEKLFF. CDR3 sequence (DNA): TGTGCCAGCAGGCGGGACAGGTATAATGAAAAACTGTTTTTT.